This passage covers 11 T cell receptor beta chains from one sample sequenced in a study of blood T cell repertoires in COVID-19 (dated by TCRdb to between 2020 and 2021). Library preparation employed the immunoSEQ multiplex PCR assay. TCRdb provides this immuneACCESS table in a form limited to in-frame rearrangements. Some clones are lacking; in checked studies, under half of them reflect an unresolved V gene, and why the rest are absent is not known. The sample table records fewer than 250,000 clones; 84% of these occur just once. The ten largest make up approximately 10% of the sample. Material: peripheral blood. The receptors shown here come from a woman aged 80 or over with COVID-19, enrolled during active disease.

This CDR3 reads CASRDRGNYGYTF. In nucleotides, the CDR3 is TGTGCCAGCCGGGACAGGGGAAACTATGGCTACACCTTC. The chain is built from TRBV5-4 and TRBJ1-2; 10 nucleotides match TRBD1. The CDR3 runs to 13 residues. CDR1 is SGHNT, CDR2 YYREEE, per germline (reference sequence). With V trimmed by 7 bases and J by 2 bases, 2 bases remained unmatched.

The chain couples TRBV6-5 to TRBJ2-1; 13 positions match TRBD2. V lost 6 bases to trimming and J lost 7 bases; unmatched junction nucleotides: 6. Germline V CDR1 and CDR2: MNHEY, SVGAGI. The CDR3 runs to 15 residues. The CDR3 reads CASRYRLAGGNEQFF. In DNA form, the CDR3 reads TGTGCCAGCAGGTATCGACTAGCGGGGGGTAATGAGCAGTTCTTC.

In its sample, this clone was seen many times. The chain links TRBV5-5 to TRBJ1-3; TRBD1 aligns across 8 bases. The J segment lost 4 bases and the V segment lost 0 bases, leaving 12 bases of the junction unmatched. The CDR3 spans 18 residues. In germline, CDR1 is SGHKS, CDR2 YYEKEE (reference sequence). The CDR3, as DNA: TGTGCCAGCAGCTTGGTGGGTGTCCAGGGGGCTGGCGGAAACACCATATATTTT. Translated: CASSLVGVQGAGGNTIYF.

The chain carries TRBV27 and TRBJ1-2, with 8 bases that match TRBD1. Looked up from germline, CDR1 is MNHEY and CDR2 is SMNVEV (reference sequence). This CDR3 has 14 residues. J gave up 4 bases and V 5 bases, and 6 bases lay outside the gene matches. The CDR3 sequence: CASSRGQGLYGYTF. Here the CDR3 DNA reads TGTGCCAGCAGTCGCGGACAGGGACTCTATGGCTACACCTTC.

The V gene is TRBV19, the J gene TRBJ1-1; D might be TRBD1 (5 bases). This CDR3 is 14 amino acids long. With 5 bases removed from V and 2 bases from J, the gap between germline ends came to 12 bases. CDR1 LNHDA and CDR2 SQIVND come from the germline V gene (reference sequence). The DNA of the CDR3 is TGTGCCAGTAGTGAGACAGATTCTAACACTGAAGCTTTCTTT. Translated, it gives CASSETDSNTEAFF.

As DNA, the CDR3 is TGTGCCAGCAGCCGAGCGGGGTCCTACAATGAGCAGTTCTTC. Its protein is CASSRAGSYNEQFF. The J gene is TRBJ2-1, the V gene TRBV3-1 (or the pseudogene TRBV3-2), with TRBD2 matching over 7 bases. J lost 1 base, V lost 4 bases, and 1 base had no gene match. The CDR3 is 14 amino acids. The germline V gene encodes CDR1 LGHDT and CDR2 YNNKEL (reference sequence).

This chain joins TRBV6-4 and TRBJ1-3; D is possibly TRBD1 (6 bases). The CDR3 is 18 amino acids. CDR1 and CDR2 (germline): MRHNA, SNTAGT. Trimming took 0 bases from V and 4 from J, leaving 19 bases between them. Here the CDR3 reads CASSDSKYRAFRGNTIYF. CDR3 DNA sequence: TGTGCCAGCAGTGACTCGAAGTACAGGGCCTTTAGAGGAAACACCATATATTTT.

The rearrangement joins TRBV18 to TRBJ1-5; 8 nucleotides agree with TRBD1. The CDR3 consists of 15 residues. The germline CDR1 and CDR2 sequences are KGHSH and LQKENI. The trim removed 5 bases at V and 4 bases at J, leaving 7 bases unmatched. CDR3 in amino acids: CASSNDRGTNQPQHF. The DNA for the CDR3 is TGTGCCAGCTCAAATGACAGGGGAACAAATCAGCCCCAGCATTTT.

The chain is built from TRBV11-2 and TRBJ2-2; 11 nucleotides match TRBD1. Losses at the gene ends were 4 bases for V and 5 bases for J; bases not matched to a gene: 6. Germline CDR1 SGHAT, CDR2 FQNNGV. CDR3 size: 16 residues. DNA for the CDR3: TGTGCCAGCAGCTCCGGGACAGGGGGTATTACCGGGGAGCTGTTTTTT. Translating gives CASSSGTGGITGELFF.

The V and J genes are TRBV14 and TRBJ2-5, with 7 bases that match TRBD2. Losses at the gene ends were 0 bases for V and 1 base for J; bases not matched to a gene: 2. The germline V gene encodes CDR1 SGHDN and CDR2 FVKESK. The CDR3 loop spans 15 amino acids. CDR3 DNA: TGTGCCAGCAGCCAAGAACGCGGGGGCCAAGAGACCCAGTACTTC. This codes for CASSQERGGQETQYF.

The rearrangement joins TRBV2 to TRBJ1-1, with 12 bases fitting TRBD1. With 6 bases clipped from V and 10 bases from J, the junction kept 9 bases outside the gene matches. Per germline, CDR1 SNHLY and CDR2 FYNNEI. CDR3 length: 14 residues. CDR3 region: CASRPGQGAFSAFF. The CDR3 DNA sequence: TGTGCCAGCAGACCGGGACAGGGGGCGTTTTCAGCTTTCTTT.